Presented here are 24 T cell receptor beta chains from one specimen sequenced in a study of response to subunit inactivated influenza vaccine. Each CDR3 protein gets one entry after TCRdb re-called the RT-PCR reads with MiXCR. The data show around 520,000 distinct CDR3 sequences, over 9.5% seen once. The sample was PBMCs from blood, taken on the day of vaccination. These TCRs come from a man aged 50 to 59 who received an inactivated influenza vaccine.

The V and J genes are TRBV6-5 and TRBJ1-5, with TRBD1 as a possible D gene (6 bases). Trimming left V 4 bases short and J 2 bases short, with 12 bases between. Germline-derived CDR1 and CDR2 are MNHEY and SVGAGI. This CDR3 region has 15 residues. The CDR3 bases are TGTGCCAGCAGTTGGACAGCTGGACGCAATCAGCCCCAGCATTTT. Protein product: CASSWTAGRNQPQHF.

Many counts were recorded for this clonotype. The chain has TRBV5-1 and TRBJ2-7; a possible D gene is TRBD1 (5 bases). The CDR3 has 13 amino acids. In germline, CDR1 is SGHRS, CDR2 YFSETQ. V gave up 0 bases and J gave up 7 bases, with 11 bases separating them. The CDR3 region is CASSLGQPGEQYF. The CDR3 DNA is TGCGCCAGCAGCTTGGGACAGCCCGGGGAGCAGTACTTC. Drawing the rest from reference TRBV5-1 and TRBJ2-7, the complete variable domain is KAGVTQTPRYLIKTRGQQVTLSCSPISGHRSVSWYQQTPGQGLQFLFEYFSETQRNKGNFPGRFSGRQFSNSRSEMNVSTLELGDSALYLCASSLGQPGEQYFGPGTRLTVT.

This chain links TRBV7-2 with TRBJ2-1, with D possibly being TRBD1 or TRBD2 (5 bases each). CDR1 SGHTA and CDR2 FQGNSA come from the germline V gene. The CDR3 has 12 amino acids. Between the trimmed V and J ends, which lost 5 bases and 12 bases, there was a span of 14 bases. The CDR3 DNA follows: TGTGCCAGCAGCCTTACTAGGGGTGGGCAGTTCTTC. Translating it yields CASSLTRGGQFF.

This clonotype was detected only a few times. This chain joins TRBV7-2 and TRBJ1-6; D not certain. V shed 5 bases and J shed 7 bases, with 12 bases lying between them. Germline V CDR1 and CDR2: SGHTA, FQGNSA. This CDR3 comprises 14 residues. The CDR3 spells CASSLYSDNSPLHF. In nucleotides, the CDR3 is TGTGCCAGCAGCCTATACAGTGACAATTCACCCCTCCACTTT.

CDR3 coding DNA: TGTGCCAGCAGAAAAGACAGGGCTGAGCAGTTCTTC. Its protein is CASRKDRAEQFF. J is TRBJ2-1 and V is TRBV7-9; 7 bases are shared with TRBD1. J was trimmed by 9 bases and V by 6 bases; bases with no gene match: 5. This CDR3 has 12 residues. The germline V gene encodes CDR1 SEHNR and CDR2 FQNEAQ (reference sequence). Full variable domain (missing parts from reference TRBV7-9 and TRBJ2-1): DTGVSQNPRHKITKRGQNVTFRCDPISEHNRLYWYRQTLGQGPEFLTYFQNEAQLEKSRLLSDRFSAERPKGSFSTLEIQRTEQGDSAMYLCASRKDRAEQFFGPGTRLTVL.

The chain has TRBV28 and TRBJ2-7; D unclear. Germline-derived CDR1 and CDR2 are MDHEN and SYDVKM. The CDR3 is made up of 12 amino acids. Trimming removed 1 base at V and 3 bases at J, with 4 bases between. CDR3 sequence reads: CASSLLVYEQYF. The CDR3, as DNA: TGTGCCAGCAGTTTATTAGTCTACGAGCAGTACTTC.

This rearrangement joins TRBV29-1 to TRBJ2-5; D unresolved. CDR1 is SQVTM, CDR2 ANQGSEA, per germline. The length of the CDR3 is 11 residues. The germline V and J ends were trimmed by 2 bases and 5 bases, with 6 bases remaining between them. CDR3 residues: CSVEFRETQYF. CDR3 DNA: TGCAGCGTTGAATTCAGGGAGACCCAGTACTTC.

This clonotype was counted only a few times. The chain carries TRBV6-5 and TRBJ2-1; D is unresolved. Trimming removed 3 bases at V and 10 bases at J, with 13 bases between. Per germline, CDR1 MNHEY and CDR2 SVGAGI. The CDR3 covers 13 residues. CDR3 residues: CASSYPPLPEQFF. As DNA, the CDR3 is TGTGCCAGCAGTTATCCCCCTTTGCCCGAGCAGTTCTTC.

This clonotype has more than one count but fewer than ten. V gene TRBV19 combines with J gene TRBJ2-7; 13 bases are a match to TRBD2. From germline, CDR1 is LNHDA and CDR2 SQIVND (reference sequence). The CDR3 totals 16 residues. V dropped 5 bases and J dropped 12; count of bases not matched to a gene: 16. In DNA form, the CDR3 reads TGTGCCAGTAGTTTCCCCCGGACTAGCGGGAGACCGCGTCTGTACTTC. It specifies CASSFPRTSGRPRLYF.

This clonotype was counted between two and nine times. This chain links TRBV9 with TRBJ2-1; TRBD2 matches at 7 bases. V lost 2 bases, J lost 5 bases, and 4 bases stayed unmatched. The germline gives CDR1 SGDLS, CDR2 YYNGEE. This CDR3 has 14 residues. The CDR3 sequence: CASSVASGHNEQFF. The CDR3 bases are TGTGCCAGCAGCGTGGCTAGCGGTCACAATGAGCAGTTCTTC. Looking up the rest from reference TRBV9 and TRBJ2-1 gives the full variable domain: DSGVTQTPKHLITATGQRVTLRCSPRSGDLSVYWYQQSLDQGLQFLIQYYNGEERAKGNILERFSAQQFPDLHSELNLSSLELGDSALYFCASSVASGHNEQFFGPGTRLTVL.

The chain uses TRBV24-1 and TRBJ2-5; maybe TRBD2 (6 bases). The CDR3 length is 14 residues. The germline V gene encodes CDR1 KGHDR and CDR2 SFDVKD. Trimming took off 3 bases at V and 1 base at J, with 8 bases between the two ends. CDR3 DNA sequence: TGTGCCACCAGTGATAGGACTACCCAAGAGACCCAGTACTTC. Translation: CATSDRTTQETQYF.

This clonotype has a handful of counts. The chain employs TRBV4-3 and TRBJ1-5, with a tentative D call TRBD1 (5 bases). Germline V gene data show CDR1 as LGHNA and CDR2 as YSLEER. The CDR3 spans 16 residues. Trimming took off 0 bases at V and 1 base at J, with 10 bases between the two ends. In DNA form, the CDR3 reads TGCGCCAGCAGCCAAGACGGAGGGGCAAGCAATCAGCCCCAGCATTTT. Translation gives CASSQDGGASNQPQHF.

CDR3 bases: TGTGCCACCAGCCGAGGGACAGGGAACGACCAAGAGACCCAGTACTTC. The encoded protein is CATSRGTGNDQETQYF. The chain recombines TRBV15 with TRBJ2-5, with 9 bases fitting TRBD1. The ends lost 5 bases at V and 0 bases at J; junction bases unmatched: 7. Germline CDR1 LNHNV, CDR2 YYDKDF (reference sequence). The CDR3 length is 16 residues.

A few counts support this clonotype. CDR3 residues: CAISESPGLAQETQYF. CDR3 in DNA: TGTGCCATCAGTGAGTCCCCTGGACTAGCACAAGAGACCCAGTACTTC. This chain links TRBV10-3 with TRBJ2-5; 8 nucleotides match TRBD2. The junction had 5 bases not matched to a gene; V was cut back by 0 bases and J by 2 bases. The CDR3 consists of 16 residues. Germline V gene lookup returns CDR1 ENHRY and CDR2 SYGVKD.

This clonotype was observed many times. The gene calls are TRBV6-1 and TRBJ2-6; D is unresolved. Trimming left V 6 bases short and J 5 bases short, with 14 bases between. Germline V CDR1 and CDR2: MNHNS, SASEGT. This CDR3 region has 15 residues. As DNA, the CDR3 is TGTGCCAGCAGAGACTTGAAAGGTTGGGCCAACGTCCTGACTTTC. This encodes CASRDLKGWANVLTF.

This clonotype was recorded a few times. The rearrangement joins TRBV12-3 or TRBV12-4 to TRBJ2-1; D is possibly TRBD1 or TRBD2 (5 bases each). This CDR3 contains 14 residues. The V end was cut by 4 bases, the J end by 4 bases, with 11 bases between. The CDR3 here is CASSSRDGYNEQFF. DNA for the CDR3: TGTGCCAGCAGTTCCCGGGACGGTTACAATGAGCAGTTCTTC.

The chain combines TRBV11-3 with TRBJ2-6; D unclear. Trimming pared 2 bases from V and 4 bases from J, leaving 9 bases between. CDR1 is SGHNT and CDR2 is YENEEA in the germline V gene. The CDR3 runs to 15 residues. The CDR3 DNA reads TGTGCCAGCAGCTTAAATGGTGCAGGGGCCAACGTCCTGACTTTC. Encoded protein: CASSLNGAGANVLTF.

The rearrangement joins TRBV19 to TRBJ2-7; D unclear. This CDR3 is 13 amino acids long. Germline values: CDR1 LNHDA, CDR2 SQIVND (reference sequence). V was cut by 3 bases and J by 1 base, with 7 bases left in between. CDR3 region: CASSILVSYEQYF. The CDR3 DNA reads TGTGCCAGTAGTATCTTGGTTTCCTACGAGCAGTACTTC. Full variable domain (outside the CDR3, taken from reference TRBV19 and TRBJ2-7): DGGITQSPKYLFRKEGQNVTLSCEQNLNHDAMYWYRQDPGQGLRLIYYSQIVNDFQKGDIAEGYSVSREKKESFPLTVTSAQKNPTAFYLCASSILVSYEQYFGPGTRLTVT.

This clonotype was counted a few times. CDR3 nucleotide sequence: TGCAGCGTTGGTGGGGACAGCTACAATGAGCAGTTCTTC. Translating it yields CSVGGDSYNEQFF. J is TRBJ2-1 and V is TRBV29-1, with 7 positions matching TRBD1. Germline CDR1 is SQVTM and CDR2 is ANQGSEA. V shed 4 bases, J shed 3 bases, and the junction held 3 bases outside the gene matches. The CDR3 runs 13 residues.

Only a few counts were recorded for this clonotype. The rearrangement links TRBV30 to TRBJ2-4; D uncertain. CDR3 size: 15 residues. V was clipped by 3 bases and J by 1 base, with 13 bases between them. From germline, CDR1 is GTSNPN and CDR2 SVGIG (reference sequence). The CDR3 spells CAWSTRWPAKNIQYF. For the CDR3, the DNA is TGTGCCTGGAGCACCCGGTGGCCGGCCAAAAACATTCAGTACTTC.

This clonotype was seen more than once but under ten times. The rearrangement uses TRBV28 and TRBJ2-3, with D perhaps TRBD2 (5 bases). The V end lost 7 bases, the J end lost 1 base, and 15 bases lay between the germline ends. There are 15 residues in the CDR3. Germline V gene data show CDR1 as MDHEN and CDR2 as SYDVKM. CDR3 nucleotides: TGTGCCAGCAACATTGAGGGAGTTGGCACAGATACGCAGTATTTT. The encoded protein is CASNIEGVGTDTQYF.

This clonotype was seen a handful of times. The chain is built from TRBV6-5 and TRBJ1-1, with D perhaps matching TRBD1 (5 bases). CDR1 MNHEY and CDR2 SVGAGI come from the germline V gene. The ends were cut back, 0 bases at V and 6 bases at J, with 17 bases in the middle. This CDR3 contains 16 residues. Here the CDR3 DNA reads TGTGCCAGCAGTTACTCGATTGGGGGAAGGATACCTGAAGCTTTCTTT. Translating it yields CASSYSIGGRIPEAFF.

This clonotype turned up a few times. This rearrangement joins TRBV12-3 or TRBV12-4 to TRBJ2-7; D not resolved. There are 12 residues in the CDR3. The V gene lost 1 base and the J gene lost 5 bases, with 6 bases spanning the gap. Written as DNA, the CDR3 is TGTGCCAGCAGTTTAGGTTATAACGAGCAGTACTTC. Protein: CASSLGYNEQYF.

Ten or more counts support this clonotype. The chain employs TRBV7-2 and TRBJ1-2; D gene unclear. This CDR3 is 13 amino acids long. Trimming stripped 2 bases from V and 11 bases from J, with 15 bases between. Germline V gives CDR1 SGHTA, CDR2 FQGNSA. CDR3 protein: CASSLTRPGGYTF. In nucleotides, the CDR3 is TGTGCCAGCAGCTTAACCCGACCAGGCGGATACACCTTC. The variable domain in full, with the rest retrieved from reference TRBV7-2 and TRBJ1-2, is GAGVSQSPSNKVTEKGKDVELRCDPISGHTALYWYRQSLGQGLEFLIYFQGNSAPDKSGLPSDRFSAERTGGSVSTLTIQRTQQEDSAVYLCASSLTRPGGYTFGSGTRLTVV.